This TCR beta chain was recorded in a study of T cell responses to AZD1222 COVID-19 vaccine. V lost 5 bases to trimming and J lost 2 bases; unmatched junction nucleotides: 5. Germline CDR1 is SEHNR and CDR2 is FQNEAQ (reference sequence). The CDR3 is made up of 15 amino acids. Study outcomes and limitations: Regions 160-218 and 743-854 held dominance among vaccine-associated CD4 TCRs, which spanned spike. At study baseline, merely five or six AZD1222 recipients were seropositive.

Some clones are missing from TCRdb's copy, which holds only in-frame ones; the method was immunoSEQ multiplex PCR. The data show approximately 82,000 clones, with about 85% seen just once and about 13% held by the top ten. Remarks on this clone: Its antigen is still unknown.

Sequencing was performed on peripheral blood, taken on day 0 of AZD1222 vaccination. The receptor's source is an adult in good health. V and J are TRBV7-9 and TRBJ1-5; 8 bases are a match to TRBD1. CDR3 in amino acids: CASSKDRVGNQPQHF. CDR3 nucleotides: TGTGCCAGCAGCAAGGACAGGGTTGGCAATCAGCCCCAGCATTTT. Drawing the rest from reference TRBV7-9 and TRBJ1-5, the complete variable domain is DTGVSQNPRHKITKRGQNVTFRCDPISEHNRLYWYRQTLGQGPEFLTYFQNEAQLEKSRLLSDRFSAERPKGSFSTLEIQRTEQGDSAMYLCASSKDRVGNQPQHFGDGTRLSIL.